This TCR beta chain originates from a study of graft-versus-host responses after intestinal transplantation. Study at large: Grafts that recipients had were multivisceral, liver-intestinal, or isolated intestinal transplants.

Measured with immunoSEQ multiplex PCR; TCRdb has only the in-frame clones, and not every one. Found here are tens of thousands of clones, 75% to 95% of them singletons; the top ten hold 0.5%. The germline V gene has CDR1 SEHNR and CDR2 FQNEAQ (reference sequence). With V trimmed by 5 bases and J by 0 bases, 15 bases remained unmatched. The CDR3 extends over 19 amino acids. As to this clone: The antigen remains unidentified.

The clonotype was recovered from a human donor who received an intestinal transplant. Sequencing was performed on unstimulated CD8+ T cells sorted from spleen or lymph node cells, taken before intestinal transplant. V is TRBV7-9 and J is TRBJ2-2; 7 bases agree with TRBD2. The CDR3 loop reads CASSPTGGSLSSNTGELFF. For the CDR3, the DNA is TGTGCCAGCAGCCCCACCGGGGGGAGCCTTAGTTCGAACACCGGGGAGCTGTTTTTT.